These 19 T cell receptor beta chains came from one sample sequenced in a study of T cells in Graves' hyperthyroidism and ophthalmopathy. Amplified TCR beta CDR3 regions derived from RNA transcripts. A first-round RT-PCR of the TCR CDR3 used the HTBI primer set. TCRdb reprocessed the multiplex PCR reads with MiXCR, giving one entry per CDR3 protein. The table has about 570,000 distinct CDR3 sequences, 35% to 55% seen once; the top ten hold about 20%. The sample comprised peripheral blood or thyroid tissue (not recorded which). The receptors were sampled from an adult woman with Graves' disease, either hyperthyroidism or ophthalmopathy (not recorded which).

CDR3 in amino acids: CATGAGRYNEQFF. DNA for the CDR3: TGTGCCACCGGGGCAGGGCGGTACAATGAGCAGTTCTTC. The chain recombines TRBV24-1 with TRBJ2-1, with a tentative D call TRBD1 (5 bases). The CDR3 runs 13 residues. CDR1 KGHDR and CDR2 SFDVKD come from the germline V gene. Trimming stripped 9 bases from V and 4 bases from J, with 12 bases between.

The CDR3 here is CASSLVFAAWHEQYF. In DNA form, the CDR3 reads TGTGCCAGCAGCTTAGTCTTCGCGGCCTGGCACGAGCAGTACTTC. The rearrangement links TRBV7-9 to TRBJ2-7; no reliable D call. Germline V gene data show CDR1 as SEHNR and CDR2 as FQNEAQ (reference sequence). V was cut by 1 base and J by 5 bases, with 15 bases left in between. The CDR3 sequence is 15 residues long.

The rearrangement links TRBV19 to TRBJ1-1, with D perhaps TRBD1 (6 bases). The germline V gene has CDR1 LNHDA and CDR2 SQIVND (reference sequence). Deletions cut 4 bases from V and 4 bases from J, with 13 bases between. The CDR3 has 14 amino acids. The DNA for the CDR3 is TGTGCCAGTAGTACCCAAGGAGGGGGCACTGAAGCTTTCTTT. Amino acid sequence: CASSTQGGGTEAFF.

The V and J genes are TRBV9 and TRBJ1-5; D might be TRBD1 (5 bases). Trimming removed 3 bases from V and 10 bases from J, with 17 bases in between. The CDR3 consists of 14 residues. Germline V gene sequence: CDR1 SGDLS, CDR2 YYNGEE. CDR3: CASSATGLGSPQHF. Written as DNA, the CDR3 is TGTGCCAGCAGCGCGACGGGACTCGGTTCACCCCAGCATTTT.

The CDR3 sequence is CASSPGKRSKPQETQYF. The CDR3 DNA follows: TGTGCCAGCTCACCAGGAAAGCGGAGCAAGCCTCAAGAGACCCAGTACTTC. The V and J genes are TRBV18 and TRBJ2-5; TRBD2 might be the D (5 bases). Germline V lookup: CDR1 KGHSH, CDR2 LQKENI. The CDR3 is 17 amino acids. V was pared by 2 bases and J by 2 bases, with 18 bases between.

V is TRBV20-1 and J is TRBJ1-1, with 7 bases that match TRBD1. There are 12 residues in the CDR3. The germline V gene has CDR1 DFQATT and CDR2 SNEGSKA (reference sequence). V was clipped by 2 bases and J by 7 bases; unmatched bases: 4. The CDR3 reads CSARKTGFEAFF. CDR3 in DNA: TGCAGTGCTAGAAAGACAGGGTTTGAAGCTTTCTTT.

The V and J genes are TRBV7-9 and TRBJ2-7, with D perhaps matching TRBD1 (6 bases). Germline V gene data show CDR1 as SEHNR and CDR2 as FQNEAQ (reference sequence). The germline V and J ends were trimmed by 3 bases and 7 bases, with 13 bases remaining between them. The CDR3 is 13 amino acids. This CDR3 is CASSFQGNQEQYF. For the CDR3, the DNA is TGTGCCAGCAGCTTCCAGGGGAACCAAGAGCAGTACTTC. Variable domain in full (rest from reference TRBV7-9 and TRBJ2-7): DTGVSQNPRHKITKRGQNVTFRCDPISEHNRLYWYRQTLGQGPEFLTYFQNEAQLEKSRLLSDRFSAERPKGSFSTLEIQRTEQGDSAMYLCASSFQGNQEQYFGPGTRLTVT.

The chain links TRBV30 to TRBJ1-1, with no clear D. In germline, CDR1 is GTSNPN, CDR2 SVGIG (reference sequence). The CDR3 sequence is 12 residues long. V lost 3 bases and J 7 bases, leaving 12 bases between the germline ends. CDR3 amino acids: CAWRKGWVEAFF. CDR3 nucleotides: TGTGCCTGGAGAAAGGGTTGGGTTGAAGCTTTCTTT.

This clonotype was detected ten times or more. V and J are TRBV20-1 and TRBJ2-7; 7 bases match TRBD2. This CDR3 has 16 residues. Germline CDR1 reads DFQATT; CDR2 reads SNEGSKA (reference sequence). Germline trimming cut 5 bases from V and 1 base from J; bases unmatched to any gene: 14. DNA for the CDR3: TGCAGTGCTGGGGGGAGGGGAGCAGGCCCATCCTACGAGCAGTACTTC. As protein: CSAGGRGAGPSYEQYF.

The chain recombines TRBV2 with TRBJ2-5; TRBD1 matches 9 bases. Trimming cost V 7 bases and J 5 bases; bases outside gene matches: 11. Germline V CDR1 and CDR2: SNHLY, FYNNEI. The CDR3 contains 15 residues. The DNA of the CDR3 is TGTGCCAGCAACCCTGGACAGGGGATGATGGAGACCCAGTACTTC. It specifies CASNPGQGMMETQYF.

This clonotype has ten or more counts. V usage is TRBV12-3 or TRBV12-4 and J usage is TRBJ1-1; TRBD1 is a possible D gene (6 bases). CDR3 length: 17 amino acids. V shed 6 bases and J shed 3 bases, with 23 bases lying between them. As DNA, the CDR3 is TGTGCCAGCAGAAAGACAGGCGGGGGGGCATTAGACACTGAAGCTTTCTTT. As protein: CASRKTGGGALDTEAFF.

A few counts support this clonotype. The chain has TRBV2 and TRBJ2-1; unclear D gene. Germline V lookup: CDR1 SNHLY, CDR2 FYNNEI. This CDR3 region has 12 residues. V lost 3 bases and J lost 4, with 4 bases in between. This chain's CDR3 is CASSDPYNEQFF. The CDR3 nucleotides read TGTGCCAGCAGTGATCCGTACAATGAGCAGTTCTTC.

Comments on this clonotype: Possible read error: a much larger clone is one base away. The J gene is TRBJ2-5, the V gene TRBV5-1; D may be TRBD1 (6 bases). Germline assignment: CDR1 SGHRS and CDR2 YFSETQ. The CDR3 runs to 16 residues. The CDR3 spells CASSLALGTFQETQDF. DNA for the CDR3: TGCGCCAGCAGCTTGGCCCTCGGGACATTCCAAGAGACCCAGGACTTC. The full variable domain, its missing parts supplied by reference TRBV5-1 and TRBJ2-5, is KAGVTQTPRYLIKTRGQQVTLSCSPISGHRSVSWYQQTPGQGLQFLFEYFSETQRNKGNFPGRFSGRQFSNSRSEMNVSTLELGDSALYLCASSLALGTFQETQDFGPGTRLLVL.

This chain connects TRBV2 to TRBJ2-5, with D perhaps TRBD1 (6 bases). This CDR3 comprises 13 residues. V dropped 3 bases and J dropped 5 bases, with 10 bases sitting between them. Germline V gene data show CDR1 as SNHLY and CDR2 as FYNNEI. In DNA form, the CDR3 reads TGTGCCAGCAGTGAGGGGGCTCGGGAGACCCAGTACTTC. It specifies CASSEGARETQYF.

This clonotype was seen ten or more times. CDR3 nucleotide sequence: TGTGCCAGCAGCCCAGACAAGGCTGCTGAAGCTTTCTTT. Amino acid sequence: CASSPDKAAEAFF. The rearrangement uses TRBV13 and TRBJ1-1; unclear D gene. Trimming removed 5 bases at V and 6 bases at J, with 13 bases between. CDR1 and CDR2 from the germline V gene are PRHDT and FYEKMQ (reference sequence). This CDR3 spans 13 amino acids.

The rearrangement links TRBV15 to TRBJ2-5; 9 positions agree with TRBD1. The J call is doubtful: the DNA matches TRBJ2-7 better. The CDR3 sequence is 16 residues long. CDR1 LNHNV and CDR2 YYDKDF come from the germline V gene (reference sequence). In nucleotides, the CDR3 is TGTGCCACCAGCAGAGTAGCAGGGACAGGGTTCTACGAGCAGTACTTC. Translating it yields CATSRVAGTGFYEQYF.

This clonotype was observed a few times. The CDR3 is CASSQGFSGNTEAFF. The CDR3 bases are TGTGCCAGTAGTCAGGGCTTTTCCGGAAACACTGAAGCTTTCTTT. The V call is TRBV19, the J call TRBJ1-1, with a tentative D call TRBD1 (5 bases). The V gene's germline CDR1 is LNHDA and CDR2 SQIVND (reference sequence). Trimming cost V 5 bases and J 2 bases, with 15 bases left between them. The CDR3 covers 15 residues. Looking up the rest from reference TRBV19 and TRBJ1-1 gives the full variable domain: DGGITQSPKYLFRKEGQNVTLSCEQNLNHDAMYWYRQDPGQGLRLIYYSQIVNDFQKGDIAEGYSVSREKKESFPLTVTSAQKNPTAFYLCASSQGFSGNTEAFFGQGTRLTVV.

This clonotype was seen repeatedly, ten times or more. The chain combines TRBV5-5 with TRBJ2-7; D is undetermined. Germline CDR1 and CDR2: SGHKS and YYEKEE (reference sequence). This CDR3 contains 12 residues. Trimming removed 3 bases from V and 6 bases from J, with 10 bases in between. CDR3 in amino acids: CASSSLTGEQYF. The CDR3 nucleotides read TGTGCCAGCAGCTCGCTGACCGGCGAGCAGTACTTC.

This clonotype was observed many times. CDR3 residues: CASSLRQGASYEQYF. CDR3 coding DNA: TGCGCCAGCAGCTTACGACAGGGGGCGAGCTACGAGCAGTACTTC. The rearrangement links TRBV5-1 to TRBJ2-7; TRBD1 agrees at 10 bases. Germline lookup yields CDR1 SGHRS and CDR2 YFSETQ. V gave up 2 bases and J gave up 3 bases; unmatched junction bases: 5. The CDR3 spans 15 residues. The full variable domain, with the rest looked up from reference TRBV5-1 and TRBJ2-7, is KAGVTQTPRYLIKTRGQQVTLSCSPISGHRSVSWYQQTPGQGLQFLFEYFSETQRNKGNFPGRFSGRQFSNSRSEMNVSTLELGDSALYLCASSLRQGASYEQYFGPGTRLTVT.